These 27 T cell receptor beta chains share one sample of origin, sequenced in a study of blood T cell repertoires in COVID-19. The method was immunoSEQ multiplex PCR; TCRdb's version includes in-frame clones alone and lacks a portion of them. The profile shows around 250,000 clones, about 88% of them singletons. Sequenced material: PBMCs or T cells enriched from blood (not recorded which). The receptor set was obtained from a woman aged 45-65 years who had recovered from COVID-19.

This sequence joins TRBV14 and TRBJ1-6, with D tentatively TRBD1 (5 bases). Per germline, CDR1 SGHDN and CDR2 FVKESK. The CDR3 length is 14 residues. V gave up 4 bases and J gave up 9 bases, with 13 bases separating them. DNA of the CDR3: TGTGCCAGCAGCCCCCTGTTAGACAGTTCACCCCTCCACTTT. Translation: CASSPLLDSSPLHF.

This chain links TRBV19 with TRBJ2-3; 7 bases fit TRBD2. Per the germline V gene, CDR1 is LNHDA and CDR2 is SQIVND (reference sequence). The CDR3 sequence is 16 residues long. V gave up 5 bases and J gave up 1 base; unmatched junction bases: 9. The CDR3 region is CASSLGGSSGTDTQYF. For the CDR3, the DNA is TGTGCCAGTAGTCTCGGCGGGAGCTCTGGCACAGATACGCAGTATTTT.

This rearrangement joins TRBV6-4 to TRBJ2-1; TRBD2 matches 7 bases. The trim removed 0 bases at V and 5 bases at J, leaving 4 bases unmatched. The germline V gene has CDR1 MRHNA and CDR2 SNTAGT. The CDR3 is 15 residues long. DNA of the CDR3: TGTGCCAGCAGTGACTCGGCTAGCGGAAACAATGAGCAGTTCTTC. This encodes CASSDSASGNNEQFF.

This clone has a count of ten or more. V is TRBV6-1 and J is TRBJ2-2; 12 nucleotides match TRBD1. The germline V gene encodes CDR1 MNHNS and CDR2 SASEGT. V shed 1 base and J 8 bases; nucleotides not matched to a gene: 5. The CDR3 spans 16 residues. The CDR3 is CASSEDLGQGAGELFF. The CDR3 DNA is TGTGCCAGCAGTGAAGATCTGGGACAGGGGGCAGGGGAGCTGTTTTTT.

This clone was seen once. V and J are TRBV25-1 and TRBJ1-6; 7 bases align to TRBD1. This CDR3 has 14 amino acids. The trim removed 6 bases at V and 14 bases at J, leaving 13 bases unmatched. Germline V CDR1 and CDR2: MGHDK, SYGVNS. CDR3 DNA: TGTGCCAGCAGCTCGTCCAGGGGGGCCTTGACCCTCCACTTT. Protein sequence: CASSSSRGALTLHF.

This chain links TRBV19 with TRBJ1-2, with 12 bases identical to TRBD1. CDR3 length: 13 residues. CDR1 and CDR2 (germline): LNHDA, SQIVND (reference sequence). The V and J ends lost 10 bases and 6 bases, in that order; junction bases with no gene match: 6. The CDR3 loop is CAIRDRGRDGYTF. In nucleotides, the CDR3 is TGTGCCATTAGGGACAGGGGGCGTGATGGCTACACCTTC.

This clone was counted only a few times. The rearrangement joins TRBV12-3 or TRBV12-4 to TRBJ1-3; D is undetermined. Between the trimmed V and J ends, which lost 2 bases and 4 bases, there was a span of 6 bases. This CDR3 region has 13 residues. CDR3 loop: CASSLSGGNTIYF. In DNA form, the CDR3 reads TGTGCCAGCAGTTTATCCGGGGGAAACACCATATATTTT.

The CDR3 region has the DNA TGTGCCAGCAGCCGAGGTGCACAGGGACCTGTCTATGGCTACACCTTC. Translation: CASSRGAQGPVYGYTF. The chain recombines TRBV5-6 with TRBJ1-2; weak D call: TRBD1 (6 bases). Germline V gene sequence: CDR1 SGHDT, CDR2 YYEEEE. The CDR3 is 16 amino acids. The V end lost 4 bases, the J end lost 4 bases, and 20 bases lay between the germline ends.

This clone was counted a few times. The V call is TRBV30, the J call TRBJ2-6, with D maybe TRBD2 (6 bases). This CDR3 has 14 residues. Germline-derived CDR1 and CDR2 are GTSNPN and SVGIG (reference sequence). V dropped 5 bases and J dropped 4 bases, with 12 bases sitting between them. CDR3 DNA: TGTGCCTGGTCGGGAGCATGGGGGGCCAACGTCCTGACTTTC. Its protein is CAWSGAWGANVLTF.

This sequence joins TRBV28 and TRBJ2-3, with no clear D. V lost 5 bases to trimming and J lost 7 bases, with 13 bases between them. The CDR3 has 13 amino acids. Looked up from germline, CDR1 is MDHEN and CDR2 is SYDVKM. CDR3 sequence: CASSPPSINTQYF. The CDR3 nucleotides read TGTGCCAGCAGTCCCCCGTCTATCAATACGCAGTATTTT.

This chain links TRBV3-1 (or the pseudogene TRBV3-2) with TRBJ2-2, with 7 nucleotides matching TRBD2. The V gene end was trimmed by 3 bases and the J gene end by 1 base; junction bases not matched to a gene: 5. Germline CDR1 and CDR2: LGHDT and YNNKEL (reference sequence). CDR3 length: 16 amino acids. The CDR3, as DNA: TGTGCCAGCAGCCATTTGGCTAGCGGGAACACCGGGGAGCTGTTTTTT. Translation: CASSHLASGNTGELFF.

The rearrangement links TRBV18 to TRBJ2-1; a possible D gene is TRBD2 (6 bases). The CDR3 spans 15 residues. The germline V gene encodes CDR1 KGHSH and CDR2 LQKENI. V lost 3 bases and J 8 bases, leaving 17 bases between the germline ends. CDR3 sequence: CASSPKGLASYEQFF. The DNA of the CDR3 is TGTGCCAGCTCACCCAAGGGACTTGCGAGCTATGAGCAGTTCTTC.

CDR3 region: CATTASGSVNEQFF. CDR3 nucleotides: TGTGCCACCACAGCTAGCGGGAGCGTAAATGAGCAGTTCTTC. J is TRBJ2-1 and V is TRBV24-1, with 10 nucleotides matching TRBD2. There are 14 residues in the CDR3. Germline values: CDR1 KGHDR, CDR2 SFDVKD. Trimming at V came to 8 bases and at J to 7 bases, leaving 7 bases not matched to a gene.

The chain combines TRBV30 with TRBJ1-2; TRBD1 might be the D (5 bases). The V end was cut by 5 bases, the J end by 2 bases, with 12 bases between. The germline V gene has CDR1 GTSNPN and CDR2 SVGIG (reference sequence). There are 13 residues in the CDR3. DNA for the CDR3: TGTGCCTGGGAGGAGGGGCGAAACTATGGCTACACCTTC. This translates into CAWEEGRNYGYTF.

V usage is TRBV7-3 and J usage is TRBJ1-3; TRBD1 might be the D (5 bases). The CDR3 loop spans 14 amino acids. Germline V gives CDR1 SGHTA, CDR2 FQGTGA. With 3 bases removed from V and 0 bases from J, the gap between germline ends came to 6 bases. The CDR3: CASSLTASGNTIYF. The CDR3, as DNA: TGTGCCAGCAGCTTGACAGCCTCTGGAAACACCATATATTTT.

The genes are TRBV27 and TRBJ2-5, with TRBD1 matching over 8 bases. Trimming took 5 bases from V and 5 from J; bases not matched to a gene: 10. Germline loops: CDR1 MNHEY, CDR2 SMNVEV (reference sequence). The CDR3 is made up of 15 amino acids. CDR3: CASSPRGQLGETQYF. CDR3 nucleotide sequence: TGTGCCAGCAGTCCCAGGGGGCAACTTGGGGAGACCCAGTACTTC.

This clone was detected a few times. The chain couples TRBV6-2 or TRBV6-3 to TRBJ2-7; D unresolved. Germline assignment: CDR1 MNHEY and CDR2 SVGEGT. There are 12 residues in the CDR3. V lost 6 bases and J 8 bases, leaving 14 bases between the germline ends. CDR3 DNA sequence: TGTGCCAGCAGCCCGACAACTCTCCAGCAGTACTTC. It codes for CASSPTTLQQYF.

The chain joins TRBV4-1 to TRBJ1-5, with 12 positions matching TRBD1. The V and J ends lost 2 bases and 0 bases, in that order; junction bases with no gene match: 8. CDR1 is MGHRA, CDR2 YSYEKL, per germline. The CDR3 contains 19 residues. The CDR3 spells CASSQLGTGGVYSNQPQHF. The CDR3 nucleotides read TGCGCCAGCAGCCAATTAGGGACAGGGGGCGTCTATAGCAATCAGCCCCAGCATTTT.

The gene calls are TRBV6-5 and TRBJ2-7; possibly TRBD1 for D (5 bases). V was shortened by 6 bases and J by 3 bases, with 9 bases between the two germline ends. Germline V CDR1 and CDR2: MNHEY, SVGAGI. The CDR3 is 12 amino acids. CDR3 loop: CASSSQGYEQYF. The CDR3 DNA sequence: TGTGCCAGCAGCAGCCAGGGCTACGAGCAGTACTTC.

This rearrangement joins TRBV18 to TRBJ2-1; the match to TRBD2 covers 13 bases. This CDR3 has 16 residues. The V gene end was trimmed by 1 base and the J gene end by 10 bases; junction bases not matched to a gene: 7. CDR1 and CDR2 from the germline V gene are KGHSH and LQKENI. DNA of the CDR3: TGTGCCAGCTCACCACAGTCCGGACTAGCGGGAGTCGAGCAGTTCTTC. It specifies CASSPQSGLAGVEQFF. The full variable domain, in which reference TRBV18 and TRBJ2-1 provide the parts outside the CDR3, is NAGVMQNPRHLVRRRGQEARLRCSPMKGHSHVYWYRQLPEEGLKFMVYLQKENIIDESGMPKERFSAEFPKEGPSILRIQQVVRGDSAAYFCASSPQSGLAGVEQFFGPGTRLTVL.

The J gene is TRBJ2-1, the V gene TRBV3-1 (or the pseudogene TRBV3-2), with D possibly TRBD2 on 5 matching bases. Germline V gene sequence: CDR1 LGHDT, CDR2 YNNKEL (reference sequence). Trimming shortened V by 2 bases and J by 5 bases, and 10 bases separated the two germline ends. The CDR3 loop spans 14 amino acids. CDR3 region: CASSQTPEDNEQFF. CDR3 DNA sequence: TGTGCCAGCAGCCAAACCCCGGAGGACAATGAGCAGTTCTTC.

This clone has a single count. The chain couples TRBV7-8 to TRBJ2-1; 8 nucleotides match TRBD2. The CDR3 covers 16 residues. Germline values: CDR1 SGHVS, CDR2 FQNEAQ. The junction had 9 bases not matched to a gene; V was cut back by 4 bases and J by 4 bases. The CDR3 coding sequence is TGTGCCAGCAGCTGGGGCCCGGGAGGGCTGTACAATGAGCAGTTCTTC. Translating gives CASSWGPGGLYNEQFF.

The chain employs TRBV6-6 and TRBJ2-5; 8 nucleotides line up with TRBD1. The CDR3 loop spans 15 amino acids. Germline trimming cut 5 bases from V and 5 bases from J; bases unmatched to any gene: 10. CDR1 and CDR2 (germline): MNHNY, SVGAGI (reference sequence). CDR3 sequence: CASSRRAGGVETQYF. The CDR3 DNA sequence: TGTGCCAGCAGTCGACGGGCAGGGGGCGTGGAGACCCAGTACTTC.

This clone was seen once. The rearrangement uses TRBV4-1 and TRBJ2-7, with D maybe TRBD2 (6 bases). Trimming stripped 1 base from V and 0 bases from J, with 10 bases between. Germline loops: CDR1 MGHRA, CDR2 YSYEKL. The CDR3 covers 15 residues. The DNA of the CDR3 is TGCGCCAGCAGCCAAGTCCGGGAGTCCTCCTACGAGCAGTACTTC. This gives the protein CASSQVRESSYEQYF.

The chain carries TRBV30 and TRBJ1-2; no clear D gene. The CDR3 has 11 amino acids. Germline lookup yields CDR1 GTSNPN and CDR2 SVGIG (reference sequence). V dropped 0 bases and J dropped 8 bases, with 7 bases sitting between them. The CDR3 sequence is CAWSVGGGYTF. As DNA, the CDR3 is TGTGCCTGGAGTGTCGGAGGAGGCTACACCTTC.

The chain employs TRBV9 and TRBJ2-7; perhaps TRBD2 as D (5 bases). Germline assignment: CDR1 SGDLS and CDR2 YYNGEE. This CDR3 has 15 amino acids. Trimming removed 5 bases from V and 6 bases from J, with 21 bases in between. The CDR3 sequence: CASRADYGPTCEQYF. In DNA form, the CDR3 reads TGTGCCAGCAGAGCTGACTACGGACCTACGTGCGAGCAGTACTTC.

This rearrangement joins TRBV30 to TRBJ2-7, with 9 bases that match TRBD1. This CDR3 spans 15 amino acids. Germline assignment: CDR1 GTSNPN and CDR2 SVGIG (reference sequence). Unmatched junction bases numbered 11, after V lost 3 bases and J lost 5 bases. CDR3 DNA: TGTGCCTGGAGAGACTCGGGACAGGGTCCCAACGAGCAGTACTTC. Translating it yields CAWRDSGQGPNEQYF.